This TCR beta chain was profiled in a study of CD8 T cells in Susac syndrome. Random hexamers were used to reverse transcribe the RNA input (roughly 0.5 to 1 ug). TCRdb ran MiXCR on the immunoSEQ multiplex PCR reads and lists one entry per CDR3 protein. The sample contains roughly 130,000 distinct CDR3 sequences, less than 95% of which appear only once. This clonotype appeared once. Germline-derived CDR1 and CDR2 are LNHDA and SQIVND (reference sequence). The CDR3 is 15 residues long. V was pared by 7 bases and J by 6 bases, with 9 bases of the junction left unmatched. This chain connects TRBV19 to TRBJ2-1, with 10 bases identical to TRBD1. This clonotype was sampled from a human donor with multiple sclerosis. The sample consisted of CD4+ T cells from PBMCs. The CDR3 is CASTRQGARFNEQFF. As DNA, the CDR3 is TGTGCCAGTACCAGACAGGGGGCTCGATTCAATGAGCAGTTCTTC.